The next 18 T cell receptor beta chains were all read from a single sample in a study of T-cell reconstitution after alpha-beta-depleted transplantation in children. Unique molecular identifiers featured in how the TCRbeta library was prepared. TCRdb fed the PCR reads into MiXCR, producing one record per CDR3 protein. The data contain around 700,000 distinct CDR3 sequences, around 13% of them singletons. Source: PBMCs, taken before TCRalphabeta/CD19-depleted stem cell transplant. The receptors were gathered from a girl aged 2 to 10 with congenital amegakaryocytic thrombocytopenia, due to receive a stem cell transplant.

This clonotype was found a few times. CDR3 bases: TGCGCCAGCAGCTTGGGCCCGACCGGCCCGAACACCGGGGAGCTGTTTTTT. Translated, it gives CASSLGPTGPNTGELFF. The chain couples TRBV5-1 to TRBJ2-2; D is unclear. The length of the CDR3 is 17 residues. V lost 0 bases to trimming and J lost 0 bases, with 12 bases between them. Germline CDR1 reads SGHRS; CDR2 reads YFSETQ.

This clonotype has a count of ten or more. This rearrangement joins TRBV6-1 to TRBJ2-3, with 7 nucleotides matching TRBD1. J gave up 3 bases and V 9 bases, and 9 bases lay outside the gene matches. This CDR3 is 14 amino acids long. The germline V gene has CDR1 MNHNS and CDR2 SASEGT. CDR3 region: CASVTGEKTDTQYF. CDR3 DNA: TGTGCCAGTGTAACAGGGGAGAAAACAGATACGCAGTATTTT.

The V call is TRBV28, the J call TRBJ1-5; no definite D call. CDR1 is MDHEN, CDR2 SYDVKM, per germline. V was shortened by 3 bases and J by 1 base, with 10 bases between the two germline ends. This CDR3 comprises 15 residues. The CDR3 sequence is CASSFVRGSNQPQHF. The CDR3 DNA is TGTGCCAGCAGTTTTGTACGAGGGAGCAATCAGCCCCAGCATTTT.

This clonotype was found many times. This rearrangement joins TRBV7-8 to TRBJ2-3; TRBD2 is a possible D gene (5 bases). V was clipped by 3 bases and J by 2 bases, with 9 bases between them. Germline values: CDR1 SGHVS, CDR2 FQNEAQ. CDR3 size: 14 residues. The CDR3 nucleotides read TGTGCCAGCAGCTTTGACGGACTCACAGATACGCAGTATTTT. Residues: CASSFDGLTDTQYF.

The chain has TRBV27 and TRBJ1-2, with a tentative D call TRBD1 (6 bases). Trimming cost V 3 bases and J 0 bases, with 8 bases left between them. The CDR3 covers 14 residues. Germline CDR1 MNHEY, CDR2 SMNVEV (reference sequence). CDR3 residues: CASSFGGPNYGYTF. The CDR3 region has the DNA TGTGCCAGCAGTTTTGGGGGGCCTAACTATGGCTACACCTTC.

This CDR3 reads CASSYLAGGEQETQYF. The DNA for the CDR3 is TGTGCCAGCAGCTACCTAGCGGGAGGGGAACAAGAGACCCAGTACTTC. This rearrangement joins TRBV7-6 to TRBJ2-5, with TRBD2 matching over 12 bases. This CDR3 is built from 16 residues. Germline values: CDR1 SGHVS, CDR2 FNYEAQ. The V gene end was trimmed by 4 bases and the J gene end by 2 bases; junction bases not matched to a gene: 5.

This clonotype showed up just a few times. The CDR3 region is CASSQAWQGGTGELFF. Here the CDR3 DNA reads TGCGCCAGCAGCCAAGCATGGCAGGGGGGGACCGGGGAGCTGTTTTTT. V is TRBV4-1 and J is TRBJ2-2; perhaps D is TRBD1 or TRBD2 (7 bases each). This CDR3 is built from 16 residues. V shed 1 base and J shed 5 bases, with 14 bases lying between them. Germline-derived CDR1 and CDR2 are MGHRA and YSYEKL.

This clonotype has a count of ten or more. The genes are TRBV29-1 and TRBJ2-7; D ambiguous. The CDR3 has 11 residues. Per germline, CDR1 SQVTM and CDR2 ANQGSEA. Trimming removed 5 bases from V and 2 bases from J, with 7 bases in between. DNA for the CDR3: TGCAGCGTTCATACCCCCTACGAGCAGTACTTC. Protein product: CSVHTPYEQYF.

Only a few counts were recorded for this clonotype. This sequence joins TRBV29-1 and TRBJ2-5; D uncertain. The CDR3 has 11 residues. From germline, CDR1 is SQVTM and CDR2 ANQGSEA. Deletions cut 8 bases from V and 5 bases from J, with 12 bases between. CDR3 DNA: TGCAGCTCCAGGACCGGTGAGACCCAGTACTTC. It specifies CSSRTGETQYF. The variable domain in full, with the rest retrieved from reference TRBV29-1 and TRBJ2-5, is SAVISQKPSRDICQRGTSLTIQCQVDSQVTMMFWYRQQPGQSLTLIATANQGSEATYESGFVIDKFPISRPNLTFSTLTVSNMSPEDSSIYLCSSRTGETQYFGPGTRLLVL.

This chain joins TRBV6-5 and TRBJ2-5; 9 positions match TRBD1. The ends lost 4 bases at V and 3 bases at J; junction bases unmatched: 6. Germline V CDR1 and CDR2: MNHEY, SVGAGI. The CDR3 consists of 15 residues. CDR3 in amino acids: CASSFYRDREETQYF. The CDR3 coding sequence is TGTGCCAGCAGTTTCTACCGGGACAGGGAAGAGACCCAGTACTTC.

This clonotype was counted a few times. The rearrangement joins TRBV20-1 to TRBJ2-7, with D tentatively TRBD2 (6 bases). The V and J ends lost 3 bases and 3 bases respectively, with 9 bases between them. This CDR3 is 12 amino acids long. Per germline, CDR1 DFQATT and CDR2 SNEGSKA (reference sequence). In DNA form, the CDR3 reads TGCAGTGCTAGCTTCGGGAGCTACGAGCAGTACTTC. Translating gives CSASFGSYEQYF.

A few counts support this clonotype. The CDR3, as DNA: TGCAGTGCGGGGGGTAGCGGGAGGGCCTTAGATACGCAGTATTTT. This codes for CSAGGSGRALDTQYF. This rearrangement joins TRBV20-1 to TRBJ2-3, with 11 bases lining up with TRBD2. V lost 6 bases and J lost 5; bases outside the gene matches: 10. Per germline, CDR1 DFQATT and CDR2 SNEGSKA (reference sequence). The CDR3 loop spans 15 amino acids.

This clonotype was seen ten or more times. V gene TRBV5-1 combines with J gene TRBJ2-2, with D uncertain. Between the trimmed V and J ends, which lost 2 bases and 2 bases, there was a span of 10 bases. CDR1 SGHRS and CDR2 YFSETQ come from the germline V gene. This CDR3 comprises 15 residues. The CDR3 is CASSLVDTNTGELFF. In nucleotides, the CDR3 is TGCGCCAGCAGCTTAGTAGACACAAACACCGGGGAGCTGTTTTTT. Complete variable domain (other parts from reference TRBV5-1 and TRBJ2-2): KAGVTQTPRYLIKTRGQQVTLSCSPISGHRSVSWYQQTPGQGLQFLFEYFSETQRNKGNFPGRFSGRQFSNSRSEMNVSTLELGDSALYLCASSLVDTNTGELFFGEGSRLTVL.

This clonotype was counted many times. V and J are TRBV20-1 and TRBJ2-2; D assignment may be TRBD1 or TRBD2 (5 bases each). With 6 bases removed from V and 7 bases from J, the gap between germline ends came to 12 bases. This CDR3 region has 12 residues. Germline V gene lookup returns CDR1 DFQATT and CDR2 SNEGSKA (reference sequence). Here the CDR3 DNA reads TGCAGTGCGAACAAGGGGAGCGGGGAGCTGTTTTTT. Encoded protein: CSANKGSGELFF.

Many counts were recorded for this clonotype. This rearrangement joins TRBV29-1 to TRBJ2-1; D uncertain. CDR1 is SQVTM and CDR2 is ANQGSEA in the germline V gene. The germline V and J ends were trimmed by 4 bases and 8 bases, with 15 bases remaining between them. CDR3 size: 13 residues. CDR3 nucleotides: TGCAGCGTTGGTCGGGTTATTGTCCATGAGCAGTTCTTC. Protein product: CSVGRVIVHEQFF.

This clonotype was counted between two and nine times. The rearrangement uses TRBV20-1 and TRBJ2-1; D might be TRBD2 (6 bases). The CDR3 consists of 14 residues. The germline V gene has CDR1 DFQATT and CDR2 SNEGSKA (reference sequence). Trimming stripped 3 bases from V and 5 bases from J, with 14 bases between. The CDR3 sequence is CSASGGVPDNEQFF. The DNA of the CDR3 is TGCAGTGCTAGTGGCGGGGTCCCCGACAATGAGCAGTTCTTC.

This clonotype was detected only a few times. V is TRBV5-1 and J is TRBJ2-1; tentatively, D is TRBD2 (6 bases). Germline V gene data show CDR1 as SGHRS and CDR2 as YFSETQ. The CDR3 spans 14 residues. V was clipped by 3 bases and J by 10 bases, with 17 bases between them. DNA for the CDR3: TGCGCCAGCAGCTGGATGGGGACTCCGGGAGAGCAGTTCTTC. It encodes CASSWMGTPGEQFF. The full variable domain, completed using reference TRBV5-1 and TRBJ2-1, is KAGVTQTPRYLIKTRGQQVTLSCSPISGHRSVSWYQQTPGQGLQFLFEYFSETQRNKGNFPGRFSGRQFSNSRSEMNVSTLELGDSALYLCASSWMGTPGEQFFGPGTRLTVL.

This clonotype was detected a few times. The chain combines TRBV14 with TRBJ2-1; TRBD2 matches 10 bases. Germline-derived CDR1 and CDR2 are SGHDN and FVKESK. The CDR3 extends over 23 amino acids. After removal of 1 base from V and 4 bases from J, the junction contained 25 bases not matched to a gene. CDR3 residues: CASSQVRDQQNNSGRYPYNEQFF. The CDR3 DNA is TGTGCCAGCAGCCAAGTCAGGGATCAACAGAATAATAGCGGGAGGTACCCTTACAATGAGCAGTTCTTC. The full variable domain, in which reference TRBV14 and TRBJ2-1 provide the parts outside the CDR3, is EAGVTQFPSHSVIEKGQTVTLRCDPISGHDNLYWYRRVMGKEIKFLLHFVKESKQDESGMPNNRFLAERTGGTYSTLKVQPAELEDSGVYFCASSQVRDQQNNSGRYPYNEQFFGPGTRLTVL.